The sequence of this T cell receptor (beta chain) was determined in a study of vaccination effects on CD4 cells after COVID-19. Study-wide results and caveats: After vaccination, at late timepoints, clones induced by infection and by vaccine contracted markedly. Convalescent patients were scarce, and early post-infection timepoints were absent.

A note on this clone: Its antigen is undetermined.

Produced via immunoSEQ multiplex PCR; TCRdb's table is partial and in-frame only. The repertoire holds 15,000 or so clones, with approximately 82% as singletons. ViraFEST assay sequencing came after antigen-specific CD4+ T cells were expanded with viral peptide pools. It was after more than nine days of culture that CD4+ T cells were isolated. About 2 million PBMC were seeded per well and grown in the presence of about 9.5 IU/ml IL-2 and around 10 ug/ml peptides. At days 3 and 7, half of the medium was exchanged for IL-2 medium. This CDR3 has 13 amino acids. V lost 2 bases, J lost 4 bases, and 9 bases lay in between. The germline gives CDR1 SGHDT, CDR2 YYEEEE.

The clonotype originates from a human donor who received a COVID-19 vaccine. The V and J genes are TRBV5-6 and TRBJ1-2; D gene uncertain. This sample comprised CD4+ T cells from PBMCs cultured with HCoV-229E spike peptides, obtained before COVID-19 vaccination. CDR3 sequence reads: CASSFGRRYGYTF. For the CDR3, the DNA is TGTGCCAGCAGCTTCGGGCGGCGCTATGGCTACACCTTC.